Listed below are T cell receptor beta chains from one sample, sequenced in a study of T cell responses to AZD1222 COVID-19 vaccine. The assay was immunoSEQ multiplex PCR, and TCRdb's table has in-frame clones only and misses some. In the table there are about 150,000 clones, 80% to 95% of which are singletons. The sequencing used peripheral blood, collected on day 0 of AZD1222 vaccination. The receptors were gathered from an adult in good health. Both conserved end residues are part of each CDR3. The D gene is left open where the match is weak. Expanded clones are given a class, and other clones once, few, many or no size at all.

D gene: TRBD1; clone size: -; J gene: TRBJ1-4; V gene: TRBV14; CDR3 DNA: TGTGCCAGCAGCCAGATTCGGACAGGGGACGAAAAACTGTTTTTT; CDR3 protein: CASSQIRTGDEKLFF
D gene: TRBD1; clone size: -; J gene: TRBJ1-1; V gene: TRBV27; CDR3 DNA: TGTGCCAGCAGTTCCCGGGACAGGAGAACCCTTCAAGCTTTCTTT; CDR3 protein: CASSSRDRRTLQAFF
D gene: -; clone size: -; J gene: TRBJ2-7; V gene: TRBV27; CDR3 DNA: TGTGCCAGCAGTGCGCAGGGGGGAGGATCCTACGAGCAGTACTTC; CDR3 protein: CASSAQGGGSYEQYF
D gene: TRBD1; clone size: once; J gene: TRBJ2-5; V gene: TRBV11-3; CDR3 DNA: TGTGCCAGCAGCCAAACAGGGGAAGAGACCCAGTACTTC; CDR3 protein: CASSQTGEETQYF
D gene: -; clone size: -; J gene: TRBJ2-5; V gene: TRBV4-1; CDR3 DNA: TGCGCCAGCAGCCAAGATCTGGGGGCAGTACAAGAGACCCAGTACTTC; CDR3 protein: CASSQDLGAVQETQYF
D gene: -; clone size: -; J gene: TRBJ2-7; V gene: TRBV12-3/TRBV12-4; CDR3 DNA: TGTGCCAGCAGTTTACAGGGGAAGTACGAGCAGTACTTC; CDR3 protein: CASSLQGKYEQYF
D gene: TRBD1; clone size: -; J gene: TRBJ2-2; V gene: TRBV4-2; CDR3 DNA: TGTGCCAGCAGCCCATTTGACAGGGCCGACACCGGGGAGCTGTTTTTT; CDR3 protein: CASSPFDRADTGELFF
D gene: -; clone size: once; J gene: TRBJ2-3; V gene: TRBV3-1/TRBV3-2; CDR3 DNA: TGTGCCAGCAGCCGGGTGGGTCTCACAGATACGCAGTATTTT; CDR3 protein: CASSRVGLTDTQYF
D gene: -; clone size: once; J gene: TRBJ1-2; V gene: TRBV14; CDR3 DNA: TGTGCCAGCAGCCAAGGTTCCCATGGCTACACCTTC; CDR3 protein: CASSQGSHGYTF
D gene: -; clone size: -; J gene: TRBJ1-2; V gene: TRBV6-1; CDR3 DNA: TGTGCCAGCAGTGAAGGGTTCCTCTTCTATGGCTACACCTTC; CDR3 protein: CASSEGFLFYGYTF
D gene: -; clone size: -; J gene: TRBJ1-2; V gene: TRBV4-3; CDR3 DNA: TGCGCCAGCAGCCAAGAGAGGGCAGGACATTCGGGGGGCTACACCTTC; CDR3 protein: CASSQERAGHSGGYTF
D gene: TRBD2; clone size: -; J gene: TRBJ2-2; V gene: TRBV10-2; CDR3 DNA: TGCGCCAGCAGTGCTCTAGCGGGAGATACCGGGGAGCTGTTTTTT; CDR3 protein: CASSALAGDTGELFF
D gene: TRBD1; clone size: once; J gene: TRBJ1-2; V gene: TRBV6-4; CDR3 DNA: TGTGCCAGCAGTTCACAGGGGTACGGTGGCTACACCTTC; CDR3 protein: CASSSQGYGGYTF
D gene: -; clone size: -; J gene: TRBJ1-5; V gene: TRBV19; CDR3 DNA: TGTGCCAGTAGTATGATGGCCCTTAGCAATCAGCCCCAGCATTTT; CDR3 protein: CASSMMALSNQPQHF
D gene: TRBD1; clone size: -; J gene: TRBJ1-4; V gene: TRBV2; CDR3 DNA: TGTGCCAGCTCTGTTCGAGGACAGGCAACTAATGAAAAACTGTTTTTT; CDR3 protein: CASSVRGQATNEKLFF
D gene: TRBD2; clone size: -; J gene: TRBJ2-3; V gene: TRBV6-5; CDR3 DNA: TGTGCCAGCAGTTTGATCAGCGGGGGGACAGATACGCAGTATTTT; CDR3 protein: CASSLISGGTDTQYF
D gene: -; clone size: -; J gene: TRBJ1-5; V gene: TRBV19; CDR3 DNA: TGTGCCAGTAGTATGGGGGACTTCAATCAGCCCCAGCATTTT; CDR3 protein: CASSMGDFNQPQHF
D gene: -; clone size: -; J gene: TRBJ1-3; V gene: TRBV18; CDR3 DNA: TGTGCCAGCTCACCCTGGGACCTTTCTGGAAACACCATATATTTT; CDR3 protein: CASSPWDLSGNTIYF
D gene: -; clone size: -; J gene: TRBJ2-1; V gene: TRBV1; CDR3 DNA: TGCACCAGCAGCCAAGATTGGGCGGGAGGGCCGTATGAGCAGTTCTTC; CDR3 protein: CTSSQDWAGGPYEQFF
D gene: -; clone size: -; J gene: TRBJ2-2; V gene: TRBV18; CDR3 DNA: TGTGCCAGCTCCCCCCGTACCACGAACACCGGGGAGCTGTTTTTT; CDR3 protein: CASSPRTTNTGELFF
D gene: -; clone size: -; J gene: TRBJ2-7; V gene: TRBV2; CDR3 DNA: TGTGCCAGCAGTAGGACCCCGGGCGGGTTCGGCGAGCAGTACTTC; CDR3 protein: CASSRTPGGFGEQYF
D gene: TRBD1; clone size: -; J gene: TRBJ1-4; V gene: TRBV6-5; CDR3 DNA: TGTGCCAGCAGCTACACAGGGGGGAATGAAAAACTGTTTTTT; CDR3 protein: CASSYTGGNEKLFF
D gene: -; clone size: -; J gene: TRBJ1-4; V gene: TRBV30; CDR3 DNA: TGTGCCTGGAGTCGGGGGAGTCCGGAAAAACTGTTTTTT; CDR3 protein: CAWSRGSPEKLFF
D gene: -; clone size: -; J gene: TRBJ1-2; V gene: TRBV6-6; CDR3 DNA: TGTGCCAGCAGTACCCCCGCCAGCTATGGCTACACCTTC; CDR3 protein: CASSTPASYGYTF
D gene: -; clone size: -; J gene: TRBJ1-5; V gene: TRBV7-9; CDR3 DNA: TGTGCCAGCAGCTTAGGAAGGGCGGGAGATCAGCCCCAGCATTTT; CDR3 protein: CASSLGRAGDQPQHF
D gene: TRBD1; clone size: once; J gene: TRBJ2-1; V gene: TRBV4-3; CDR3 DNA: TGCGCCAGCAGCCTTTCCAGGGGGTTCGACAATGAGCAGTTCTTC; CDR3 protein: CASSLSRGFDNEQFF
D gene: -; clone size: -; J gene: TRBJ1-6; V gene: TRBV11-2; CDR3 DNA: TGTGCCAGCAGCTTCACAGGGTCGGTTAATTCACCCCTCCACTTT; CDR3 protein: CASSFTGSVNSPLHF
D gene: -; clone size: -; J gene: TRBJ2-1; V gene: TRBV15; CDR3 DNA: TGTGCCACCAGCTGGGACCGGGACCGCCTGTCCCATGAGCAGTTCTTC; CDR3 protein: CATSWDRDRLSHEQFF
D gene: TRBD2; clone size: -; J gene: TRBJ2-7; V gene: TRBV5-4; CDR3 DNA: TGTGCCAGCAGCCATAGATTCCGGACTAGCGAAGTCTACGAGCAGTACTTC; CDR3 protein: CASSHRFRTSEVYEQYF
D gene: -; clone size: -; J gene: TRBJ2-7; V gene: TRBV6-8; CDR3 DNA: TGTGCCAGCAGTTACTCCCCCTACCCCTACGAGCAGTACTTC; CDR3 protein: CASSYSPYPYEQYF
D gene: TRBD1; clone size: once; J gene: TRBJ2-7; V gene: TRBV27; CDR3 DNA: TGTGCCAGCAGTTTATCCGCGACAGGGGTCCTCTACGAGCAGTACTTC; CDR3 protein: CASSLSATGVLYEQYF
D gene: -; clone size: -; J gene: TRBJ2-1; V gene: TRBV5-1; CDR3 DNA: TGCGCCAGCAGCTTGGCCGGGATTTCGTCCTACAATGAGCAGTTCTTC; CDR3 protein: CASSLAGISSYNEQFF
D gene: -; clone size: -; J gene: TRBJ2-7; V gene: TRBV5-1; CDR3 DNA: TGCGCCAGCAGCTTGCGTGGCTATACGGAAAGGAGCTCCTACGAGCAGTACTTC; CDR3 protein: CASSLRGYTERSSYEQYF
D gene: -; clone size: -; J gene: TRBJ1-5; V gene: TRBV5-8; CDR3 DNA: TGTGCCAGCAGCCCCGGACGGGTTAGCAATCAGCCCCAGCATTTT; CDR3 protein: CASSPGRVSNQPQHF
D gene: -; clone size: -; J gene: TRBJ1-3; V gene: TRBV7-9; CDR3 DNA: TGTGCCAGCAGCCGAACCGGAACGGGAAACACCATATATTTT; CDR3 protein: CASSRTGTGNTIYF
D gene: -; clone size: -; J gene: TRBJ1-2; V gene: TRBV5-1; CDR3 DNA: TGCGCCAGCAGCTTGGCCGGTCGGACCTATGGCTACACCTTC; CDR3 protein: CASSLAGRTYGYTF
D gene: TRBD1; clone size: -; J gene: TRBJ2-7; V gene: TRBV15; CDR3 DNA: TGTGCCACCAGCGGAGGGGGACAGGGGAGCGAGCAGTACTTC; CDR3 protein: CATSGGGQGSEQYF
D gene: -; clone size: -; J gene: TRBJ1-1; V gene: TRBV11-2; CDR3 DNA: TGTGCCAGCAGCGCAAATCCGGTGAACACTGAAGCTTTCTTT; CDR3 protein: CASSANPVNTEAFF
D gene: -; clone size: -; J gene: TRBJ1-6; V gene: TRBV6-5; CDR3 DNA: TGTGCCAGCAAGCAGGGGAATTCACCCCTCCACTTT; CDR3 protein: CASKQGNSPLHF
D gene: -; clone size: -; J gene: TRBJ2-3; V gene: TRBV7-8; CDR3 DNA: TGTGCCAGCAGCTATAGAAATACGCAGTATTTT; CDR3 protein: CASSYRNTQYF